These 22 T cell receptor beta chains share one sample of origin, sequenced in a study of blood T cell repertoires in COVID-19. TCRdb's copy holds only in-frame clones and misses some; the assay was immunoSEQ multiplex PCR. The repertoire holds approximately 350,000 clones, with 87% as singletons. The sequencing input was PBMCs or T cells enriched from blood (not recorded which). These receptors all stem from a woman aged 25 to 39 who had recovered from COVID-19.

The rearrangement uses TRBV27 and TRBJ2-7; TRBD2 agrees at 8 bases. The trim removed 6 bases at V and 2 bases at J, leaving 9 bases unmatched. The CDR3 sequence is 15 residues long. Germline V lookup: CDR1 MNHEY, CDR2 SMNVEV (reference sequence). The CDR3 DNA sequence: TGTGCCAGCAGCTTACAAGCGGGAGATACCTACGAGCAGTACTTC. This codes for CASSLQAGDTYEQYF.

A single count supports this clone. The V gene is TRBV5-8, the J gene TRBJ2-3; 9 positions match TRBD2. CDR1 and CDR2 from the germline V gene are SGHTS and YDEGEE. The CDR3 runs 19 residues. With 1 base clipped from V and 2 bases from J, the junction kept 14 bases outside the gene matches. CDR3 DNA sequence: TGTGCCAGCAGCTTGTTGAGGTCGAGAACGGGACTAGCCACAGATACGCAGTATTTT. Protein product: CASSLLRSRTGLATDTQYF.

The V gene is TRBV4-1, the J gene TRBJ1-1; TRBD1 matches at 8 bases. CDR3 length equals 19 residues. V was pared by 2 bases and J by 0 bases, with 14 bases of the junction left unmatched. CDR1 is MGHRA and CDR2 is YSYEKL in the germline V gene. CDR3 residues: CASSQSPTGAQPMNTEAFF. The CDR3 DNA reads TGCGCCAGCAGCCAATCACCGACAGGGGCGCAACCGATGAACACTGAAGCTTTCTTT.

The V gene is TRBV5-8, the J gene TRBJ2-3; TRBD2 matches at 9 bases. The CDR3 extends over 14 amino acids. Looked up from germline, CDR1 is SGHTS and CDR2 is YDEGEE. J lost 8 bases, V lost 1 base, and 5 bases had no gene match. CDR3 DNA: TGTGCCAGCAGCTTGCGGGGACTAGCCCTTACGCAGTATTTT. Its translation: CASSLRGLALTQYF.

The J gene is TRBJ1-3, the V gene TRBV2; D possibly corresponds to TRBD1 (5 bases). V lost 0 bases and J 2 bases, leaving 8 bases between the germline ends. Germline V CDR1 and CDR2: SNHLY, FYNNEI. The CDR3 length is 15 residues. The CDR3 is CASSEAEGAGNTIYF. CDR3 coding DNA: TGTGCCAGCAGTGAAGCGGAAGGGGCTGGAAACACCATATATTTT.

CDR3 coding DNA: TGTGCCAGCAGTCCCCCGGGACAGGGTACGGGGCTAATTTCACCCCTCCACTTT. The encoded protein is CASSPPGQGTGLISPLHF. This chain connects TRBV28 to TRBJ1-6; 9 bases map to TRBD1. Germline trimming cut 5 bases from V and 9 bases from J; bases unmatched to any gene: 17. This CDR3 has 18 amino acids. Germline V gene lookup returns CDR1 MDHEN and CDR2 SYDVKM.

This clone is a singleton in its sample. This chain uses TRBV6-5 with TRBJ2-3; no clear D. V lost 0 bases and J lost 2, with 12 bases in between. Germline loops: CDR1 MNHEY, CDR2 SVGAGI. This CDR3 region has 16 residues. The CDR3 spells CASSYSMAVSTDTQYF. CDR3 nucleotide sequence: TGTGCCAGCAGTTACTCGATGGCAGTATCCACAGATACGCAGTATTTT.

This chain joins TRBV5-5 and TRBJ1-6, with D uncertain. Trimming pared 3 bases from V and 6 bases from J, leaving 10 bases between. The CDR3 consists of 14 residues. The germline V gene has CDR1 SGHKS and CDR2 YYEKEE (reference sequence). CDR3 coding DNA: TGTGCCAGCAGCTCCAATCGGGGTAATTCACCCCTCCACTTT. This codes for CASSSNRGNSPLHF.

V gene TRBV2 combines with J gene TRBJ1-5; D is unclear. V was clipped by 4 bases and J by 0 bases, with 7 bases between them. CDR1 is SNHLY, CDR2 FYNNEI, per germline. The CDR3 runs 14 residues. DNA of the CDR3: TGTGCCAGCAGTGCAGTAAATAGCAATCAGCCCCAGCATTTT. Its protein is CASSAVNSNQPQHF.

This chain uses TRBV19 with TRBJ1-1, with unresolved D. V lost 2 bases and J 1 base, leaving 5 bases between the germline ends. The CDR3 sequence is 13 residues long. CDR1 is LNHDA, CDR2 SQIVND, per germline (reference sequence). The CDR3 is CASSISSNTEAFF. Written as DNA, the CDR3 is TGTGCCAGTAGTATATCTTCGAACACTGAAGCTTTCTTT. Drawing the rest from reference TRBV19 and TRBJ1-1, the complete variable domain is DGGITQSPKYLFRKEGQNVTLSCEQNLNHDAMYWYRQDPGQGLRLIYYSQIVNDFQKGDIAEGYSVSREKKESFPLTVTSAQKNPTAFYLCASSISSNTEAFFGQGTRLTVV.

The V call is TRBV24-1, the J call TRBJ2-5; 16 bases line up with TRBD2. Unmatched junction bases numbered 5, after V lost 3 bases and J lost 2 bases. The CDR3 covers 18 residues. Germline assignment: CDR1 KGHDR and CDR2 SFDVKD. The CDR3 nucleotides read TGTGCCACCAGTGATGTGGGACTAGCGGGAGGGCCTCAAGAGACCCAGTACTTC. Translation: CATSDVGLAGGPQETQYF.

The rearrangement uses TRBV7-2 and TRBJ2-7; 10 bases are shared with TRBD1. This CDR3 is built from 15 residues. Germline CDR1 reads SGHTA; CDR2 reads FQGNSA. The junction had 6 bases not matched to a gene; V was cut back by 3 bases and J by 4 bases. Here the CDR3 reads CASSLRQGARYEQYF. The CDR3 DNA reads as TGTGCCAGCAGCTTGAGACAGGGGGCGAGGTACGAGCAGTACTTC.

This chain links TRBV19 with TRBJ1-1; D might be TRBD1 (6 bases). The V end was cut by 5 bases, the J end by 11 bases, with 15 bases between. Germline V gene lookup returns CDR1 LNHDA and CDR2 SQIVND (reference sequence). CDR3 length: 12 amino acids. DNA of the CDR3: TGTGCCAGTAGTCTAAGTTCAGGGGTGGCTTTCTTT. Protein sequence: CASSLSSGVAFF.

This chain joins TRBV6-6 and TRBJ1-1; the match to TRBD1 covers 7 bases. J lost 4 bases, V lost 7 bases, and 12 bases had no gene match. The CDR3 length is 15 residues. Looked up from germline, CDR1 is MNHNY and CDR2 is SVGAGI (reference sequence). The CDR3 nucleotides are TGTGCCAGCACCATCCCGGGGTCAGGGGGCACTGAAGCTTTCTTT. It encodes CASTIPGSGGTEAFF.

This chain links TRBV2 with TRBJ2-3; 14 bases are shared with TRBD2. Unmatched junction bases numbered 8, after V lost 6 bases and J lost 3 bases. Germline-derived CDR1 and CDR2 are SNHLY and FYNNEI. The CDR3 loop spans 17 amino acids. CDR3 nucleotide sequence: TGTGCCAGCAGGACTAGCGGGGGGGCCGTAGGTACAGATACGCAGTATTTT. Encoded protein: CASRTSGGAVGTDTQYF.

The chain recombines TRBV4-2 with TRBJ2-7; 10 positions agree with TRBD2. Germline loops: CDR1 LGHNA, CDR2 YNFKEQ. CDR3 size: 16 residues. V gave up 0 bases and J gave up 3 bases; unmatched junction bases: 5. CDR3 sequence reads: CASSQDWASGGYEQYF. The CDR3 nucleotides are TGTGCCAGCAGCCAAGATTGGGCTAGCGGGGGCTACGAGCAGTACTTC.

Here the CDR3 DNA reads TGTGCCAGCAGCCAAGAACAGGGAAGGGACACCGGGGAGCTGTTTTTT. Amino acid sequence: CASSQEQGRDTGELFF. The rearrangement joins TRBV3-1 (or the pseudogene TRBV3-2) to TRBJ2-2; TRBD1 might be the D (6 bases). The CDR3 totals 16 residues. Per germline, CDR1 LGHDT and CDR2 YNNKEL (reference sequence). Trimming left V 0 bases short and J 3 bases short, with 11 bases between.

This chain connects TRBV27 to TRBJ1-2; TRBD1 aligns across 9 bases. This CDR3 has 13 amino acids. Germline-derived CDR1 and CDR2 are MNHEY and SMNVEV (reference sequence). Trimming at V came to 6 bases and at J to 6 bases, leaving 5 bases not matched to a gene. This CDR3 is CASRVQGADGYTF. CDR3 in DNA: TGTGCCAGCAGAGTACAGGGGGCAGATGGCTACACCTTC.

The chain is built from TRBV19 and TRBJ2-1; possible D gene TRBD2, 5 bases. V lost 5 bases, J lost 0 bases, and 11 bases lay in between. Germline CDR1 LNHDA, CDR2 SQIVND (reference sequence). The CDR3 totals 15 residues. The CDR3 here is CASSGSASSYNEQFF. CDR3 sequence (DNA): TGTGCCAGTAGTGGGAGCGCGAGCTCCTACAATGAGCAGTTCTTC.

V is TRBV5-5 and J is TRBJ2-1; 11 nucleotides line up with TRBD2. Unmatched junction bases numbered 11, after V lost 3 bases and J lost 9 bases. CDR1 is SGHKS and CDR2 is YYEKEE in the germline V gene (reference sequence). CDR3 length equals 16 residues. The CDR3 is CASSSQTGTSGREQFF. CDR3 nucleotides: TGTGCCAGCAGCTCACAAACCGGGACTAGCGGTCGTGAGCAGTTCTTC.

V and J are TRBV5-6 and TRBJ1-2; tentative D call: TRBD1 (6 bases). Germline V CDR1 and CDR2: SGHDT, YYEEEE. The CDR3 runs 12 residues. V dropped 1 base and J dropped 6 bases, with 7 bases sitting between them. CDR3 DNA: TGTGCCAGCAGCTTGTCAGGGGATGGCTACACCTTC. Translated, it gives CASSLSGDGYTF.

This clone was seen a few times. Other DNA sequences in this sample translate to the same CDR3. The chain uses TRBV12-3 or TRBV12-4 and TRBJ2-5; TRBD2 agrees at 7 bases. Losses at the gene ends were 4 bases for V and 3 bases for J; bases not matched to a gene: 2. There are 13 residues in the CDR3. CDR3 amino acids: CASSYLAEETQYF. The CDR3 nucleotides read TGTGCCAGCAGTTATCTAGCGGAAGAGACCCAGTACTTC.